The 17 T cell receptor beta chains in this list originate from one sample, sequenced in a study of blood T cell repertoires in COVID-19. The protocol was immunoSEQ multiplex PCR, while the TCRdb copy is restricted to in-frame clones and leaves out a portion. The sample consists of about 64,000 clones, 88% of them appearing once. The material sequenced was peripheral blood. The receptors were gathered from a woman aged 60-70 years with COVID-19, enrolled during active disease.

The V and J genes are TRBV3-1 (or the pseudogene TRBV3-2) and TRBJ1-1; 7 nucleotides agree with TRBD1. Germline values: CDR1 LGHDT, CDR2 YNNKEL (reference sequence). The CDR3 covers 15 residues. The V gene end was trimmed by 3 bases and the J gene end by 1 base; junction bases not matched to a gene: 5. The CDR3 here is CASSQRDRGNTEAFF. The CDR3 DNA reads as TGTGCCAGCAGCCAGAGGGACAGAGGGAACACTGAAGCTTTCTTT.

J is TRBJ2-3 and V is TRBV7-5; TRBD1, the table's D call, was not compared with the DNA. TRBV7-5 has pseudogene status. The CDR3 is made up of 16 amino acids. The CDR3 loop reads CARSLRQGHIEYTQYF. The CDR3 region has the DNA TGTGCCAGAAGCTTGCGACAGGGGCATATAGAATATACGCAGTATTTT.

CDR3 loop: CASSPVRSTNTGELFF. CDR3 sequence (DNA): TGTGCCAGCAGCCCCGTCAGGTCAACGAACACCGGGGAGCTGTTTTTT. V usage is TRBV6-2 or TRBV6-3 and J usage is TRBJ2-2; the D is unclear. Between the trimmed V and J ends, which lost 6 bases and 0 bases, there was a span of 14 bases. CDR3 length: 16 amino acids. The germline CDR1 and CDR2 sequences are MNHEY and SVGEGT.

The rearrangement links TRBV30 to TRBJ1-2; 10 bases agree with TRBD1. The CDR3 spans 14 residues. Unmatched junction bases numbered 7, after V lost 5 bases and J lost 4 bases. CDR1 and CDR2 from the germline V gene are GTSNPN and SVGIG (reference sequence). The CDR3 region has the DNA TGTGCCTGGTTTGACAGGGGGCGTAGCTATGGCTACACCTTC. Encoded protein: CAWFDRGRSYGYTF.

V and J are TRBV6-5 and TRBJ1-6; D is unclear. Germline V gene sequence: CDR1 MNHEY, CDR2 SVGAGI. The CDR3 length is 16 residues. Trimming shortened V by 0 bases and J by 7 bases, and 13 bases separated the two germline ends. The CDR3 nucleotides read TGTGCCAGCAGTTACTCGGAGGCAGTTGGAAATTCACCCCTCCACTTT. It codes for CASSYSEAVGNSPLHF.

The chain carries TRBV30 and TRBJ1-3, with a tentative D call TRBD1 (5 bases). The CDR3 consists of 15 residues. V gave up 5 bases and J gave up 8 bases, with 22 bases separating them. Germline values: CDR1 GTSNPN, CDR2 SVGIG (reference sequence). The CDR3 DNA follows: TGTGCCTGGGACTACCGGGACTCAATCCGGTACACCATATATTTT. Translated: CAWDYRDSIRYTIYF.

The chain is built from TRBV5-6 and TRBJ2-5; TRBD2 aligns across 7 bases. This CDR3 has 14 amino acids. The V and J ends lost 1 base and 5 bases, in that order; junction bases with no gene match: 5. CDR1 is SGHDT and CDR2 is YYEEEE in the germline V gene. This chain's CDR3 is CASSLRQGGETQYF. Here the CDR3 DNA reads TGTGCCAGCAGCTTGAGGCAGGGAGGGGAGACCCAGTACTTC.

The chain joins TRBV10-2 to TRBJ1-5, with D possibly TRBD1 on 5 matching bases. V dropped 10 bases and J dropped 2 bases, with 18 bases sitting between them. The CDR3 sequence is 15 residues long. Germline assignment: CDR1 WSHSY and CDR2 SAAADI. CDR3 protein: CAIYGGFKGNQPQHF. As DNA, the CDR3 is TGCGCCATCTATGGGGGGTTTAAGGGCAATCAGCCCCAGCATTTT.

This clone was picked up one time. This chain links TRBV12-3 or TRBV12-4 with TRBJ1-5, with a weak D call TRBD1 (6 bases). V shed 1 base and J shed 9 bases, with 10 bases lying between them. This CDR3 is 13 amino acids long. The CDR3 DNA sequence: TGTGCCAGCAGTTTAGACAGGGTTGGGCCCCAGCATTTT. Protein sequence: CASSLDRVGPQHF.

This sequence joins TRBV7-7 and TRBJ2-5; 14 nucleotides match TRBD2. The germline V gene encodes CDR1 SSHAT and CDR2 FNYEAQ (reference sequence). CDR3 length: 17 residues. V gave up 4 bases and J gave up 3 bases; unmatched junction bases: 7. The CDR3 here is CASSSQGGLAGEETQYF. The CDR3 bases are TGTGCCAGCAGCTCCCAAGGGGGACTAGCGGGGGAAGAGACCCAGTACTTC.

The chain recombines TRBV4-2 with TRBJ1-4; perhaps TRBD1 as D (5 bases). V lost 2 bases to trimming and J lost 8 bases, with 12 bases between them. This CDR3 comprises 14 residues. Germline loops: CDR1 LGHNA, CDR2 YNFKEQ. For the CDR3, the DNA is TGTGCCAGCAGCCAAAGCCGGGGGGGGGAAAAACTGTTTTTT. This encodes CASSQSRGGEKLFF.

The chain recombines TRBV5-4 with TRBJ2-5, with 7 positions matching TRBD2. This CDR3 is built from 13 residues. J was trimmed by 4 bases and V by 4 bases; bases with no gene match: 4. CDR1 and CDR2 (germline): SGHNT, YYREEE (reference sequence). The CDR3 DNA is TGTGCCAGCAGCGGATGGGGGGGAGAGACCCAGTACTTC. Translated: CASSGWGGETQYF.

This CDR3 is CATSTSGMPLETQYF. CDR3 DNA sequence: TGTGCCACTTCGACTAGCGGGATGCCCTTGGAGACCCAGTACTTC. V is TRBV15 and J is TRBJ2-5; 11 positions match TRBD2. Germline V gives CDR1 LNHNV, CDR2 YYDKDF (reference sequence). The CDR3 is 15 amino acids. J was trimmed by 5 bases and V by 9 bases; bases with no gene match: 11.

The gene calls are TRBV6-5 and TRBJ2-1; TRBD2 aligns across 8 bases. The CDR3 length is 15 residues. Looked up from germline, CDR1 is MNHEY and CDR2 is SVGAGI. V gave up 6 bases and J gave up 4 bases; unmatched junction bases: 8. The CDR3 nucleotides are TGTGCCAGCAGGAAAAGCGGGGGAGAGTACAATGAGCAGTTCTTC. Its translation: CASRKSGGEYNEQFF.

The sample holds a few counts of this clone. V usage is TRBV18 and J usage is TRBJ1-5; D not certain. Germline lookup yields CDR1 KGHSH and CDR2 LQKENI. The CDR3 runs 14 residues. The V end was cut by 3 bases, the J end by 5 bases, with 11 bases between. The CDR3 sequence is CASSPSGGDQPQHF. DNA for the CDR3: TGTGCCAGCTCACCCTCGGGCGGGGATCAGCCCCAGCATTTT.

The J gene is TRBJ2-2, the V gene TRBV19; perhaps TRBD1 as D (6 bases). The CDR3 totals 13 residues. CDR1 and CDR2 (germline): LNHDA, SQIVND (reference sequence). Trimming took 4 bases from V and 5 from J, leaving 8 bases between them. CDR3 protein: CASSRGGTGELFF. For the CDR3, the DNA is TGTGCCAGTAGTAGAGGGGGAACCGGGGAGCTGTTTTTT. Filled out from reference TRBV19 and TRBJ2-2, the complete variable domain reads DGGITQSPKYLFRKEGQNVTLSCEQNLNHDAMYWYRQDPGQGLRLIYYSQIVNDFQKGDIAEGYSVSREKKESFPLTVTSAQKNPTAFYLCASSRGGTGELFFGEGSRLTVL.

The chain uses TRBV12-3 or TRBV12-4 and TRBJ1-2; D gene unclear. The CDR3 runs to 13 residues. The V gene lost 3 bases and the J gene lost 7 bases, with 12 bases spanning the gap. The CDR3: CASSLSEERGYTF. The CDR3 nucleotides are TGTGCCAGCAGTTTGAGTGAGGAGCGTGGCTACACCTTC.